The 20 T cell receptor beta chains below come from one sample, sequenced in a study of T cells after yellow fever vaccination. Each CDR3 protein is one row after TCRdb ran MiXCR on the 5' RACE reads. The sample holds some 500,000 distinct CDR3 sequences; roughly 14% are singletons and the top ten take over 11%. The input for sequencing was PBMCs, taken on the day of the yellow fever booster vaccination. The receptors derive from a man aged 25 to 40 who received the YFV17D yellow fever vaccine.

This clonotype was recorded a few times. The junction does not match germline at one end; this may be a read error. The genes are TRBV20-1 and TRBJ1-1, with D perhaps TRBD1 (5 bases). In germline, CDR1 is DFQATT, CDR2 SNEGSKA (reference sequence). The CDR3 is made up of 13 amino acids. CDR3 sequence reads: CSARGTEAPEAFF. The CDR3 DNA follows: TGCAGTGCGAGAGGGACCGAGGCGCCCGAAGCTTTCTTT.

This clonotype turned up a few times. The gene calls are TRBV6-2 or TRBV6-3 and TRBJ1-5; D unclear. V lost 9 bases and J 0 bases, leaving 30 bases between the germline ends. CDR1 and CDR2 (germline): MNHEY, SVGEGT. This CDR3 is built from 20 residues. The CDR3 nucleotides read TGTGCCAGTCCCCGGCGATCTGAGGGAGGCTGGAATGTTAGCAATCAGCCCCAGCATTTT. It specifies CASPRRSEGGWNVSNQPQHF.

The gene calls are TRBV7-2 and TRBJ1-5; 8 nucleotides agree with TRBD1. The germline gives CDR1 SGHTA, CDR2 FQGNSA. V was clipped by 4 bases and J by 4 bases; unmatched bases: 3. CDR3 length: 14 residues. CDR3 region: CASSSQGANQPQHF. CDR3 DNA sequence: TGTGCCAGCAGCTCGCAGGGGGCTAATCAGCCCCAGCATTTT. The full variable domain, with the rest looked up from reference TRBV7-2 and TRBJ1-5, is GAGVSQSPSNKVTEKGKDVELRCDPISGHTALYWYRQSLGQGLEFLIYFQGNSAPDKSGLPSDRFSAERTGGSVSTLTIQRTQQEDSAVYLCASSSQGANQPQHFGDGTRLSIL.

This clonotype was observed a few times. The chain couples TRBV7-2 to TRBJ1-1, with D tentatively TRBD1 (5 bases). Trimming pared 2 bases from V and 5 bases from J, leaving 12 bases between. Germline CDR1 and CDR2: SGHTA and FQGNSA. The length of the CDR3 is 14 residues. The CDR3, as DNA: TGTGCCAGCAGCTTACTGGGGCTCGCAACTGAAGCTTTCTTT. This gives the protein CASSLLGLATEAFF.

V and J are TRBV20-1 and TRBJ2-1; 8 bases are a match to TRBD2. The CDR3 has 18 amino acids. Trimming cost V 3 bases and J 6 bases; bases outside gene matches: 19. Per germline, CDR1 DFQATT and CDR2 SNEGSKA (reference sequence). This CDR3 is CSASVAGGLPNTFNEQFF. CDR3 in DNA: TGCAGTGCTAGCGTGGCGGGAGGCCTACCAAATACCTTCAATGAGCAGTTCTTC.

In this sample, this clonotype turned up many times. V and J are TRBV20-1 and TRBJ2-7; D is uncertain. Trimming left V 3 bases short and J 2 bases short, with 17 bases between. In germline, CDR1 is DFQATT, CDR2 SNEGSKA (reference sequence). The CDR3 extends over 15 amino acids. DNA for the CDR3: TGCAGTGCTAGTGACTCTCGCGGACGTACCTACGAGCAGTACTTC. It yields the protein CSASDSRGRTYEQYF.

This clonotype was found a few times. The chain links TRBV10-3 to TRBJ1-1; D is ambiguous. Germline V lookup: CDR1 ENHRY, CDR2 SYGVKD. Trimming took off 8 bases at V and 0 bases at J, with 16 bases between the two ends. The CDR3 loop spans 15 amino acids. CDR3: CAIFSRVWLNTEAFF. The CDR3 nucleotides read TGTGCCATCTTTTCAAGGGTCTGGTTGAACACTGAAGCTTTCTTT.

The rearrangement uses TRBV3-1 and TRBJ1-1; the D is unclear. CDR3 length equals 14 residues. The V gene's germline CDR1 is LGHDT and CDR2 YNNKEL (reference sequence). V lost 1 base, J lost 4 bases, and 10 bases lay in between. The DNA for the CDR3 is TGTGCCAGCAGCCAAGGCAGCGTGTCCACTGAAGCTTTCTTT. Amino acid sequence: CASSQGSVSTEAFF.

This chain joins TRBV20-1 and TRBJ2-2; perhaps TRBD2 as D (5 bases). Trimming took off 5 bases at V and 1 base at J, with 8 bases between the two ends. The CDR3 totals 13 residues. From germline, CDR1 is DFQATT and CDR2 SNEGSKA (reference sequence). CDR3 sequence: CSALSGNTGELFF. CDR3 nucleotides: TGCAGTGCTTTAAGCGGGAACACCGGGGAGCTGTTTTTT.

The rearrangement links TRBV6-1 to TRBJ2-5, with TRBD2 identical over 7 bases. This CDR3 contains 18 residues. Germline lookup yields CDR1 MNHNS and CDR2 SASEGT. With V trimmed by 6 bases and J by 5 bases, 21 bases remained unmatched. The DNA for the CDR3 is TGTGCCAGCAGATCCCCCGGGGGGAGGTTTGGTTCTGGGGAGACCCAGTACTTC. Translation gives CASRSPGGRFGSGETQYF.

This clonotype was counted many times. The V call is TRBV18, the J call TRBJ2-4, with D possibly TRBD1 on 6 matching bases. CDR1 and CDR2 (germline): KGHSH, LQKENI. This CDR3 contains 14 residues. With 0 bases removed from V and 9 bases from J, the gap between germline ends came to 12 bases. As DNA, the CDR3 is TGTGCCAGCTCACCACCGAGGGGGAACTTCATTCAGTACTTC. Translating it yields CASSPPRGNFIQYF.

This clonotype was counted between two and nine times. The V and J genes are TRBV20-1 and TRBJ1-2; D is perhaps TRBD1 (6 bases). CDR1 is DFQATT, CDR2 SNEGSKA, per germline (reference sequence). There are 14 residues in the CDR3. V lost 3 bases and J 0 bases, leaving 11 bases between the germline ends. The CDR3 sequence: CSARGGASNYGYTF. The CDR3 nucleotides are TGCAGTGCTAGGGGGGGGGCCTCTAACTATGGCTACACCTTC.

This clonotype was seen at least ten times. The CDR3 sequence is CASSQGGTGDGEQYF. In DNA form, the CDR3 reads TGTGCCAGCAGCCAAGGGGGGACAGGGGACGGAGAGCAGTACTTC. The rearrangement joins TRBV4-2 to TRBJ2-7; 10 bases match TRBD1. Germline values: CDR1 LGHNA, CDR2 YNFKEQ. V trimming: 1 base; J trimming: 7 bases; junction bases outside the gene matches: 7. The CDR3 runs to 15 residues.

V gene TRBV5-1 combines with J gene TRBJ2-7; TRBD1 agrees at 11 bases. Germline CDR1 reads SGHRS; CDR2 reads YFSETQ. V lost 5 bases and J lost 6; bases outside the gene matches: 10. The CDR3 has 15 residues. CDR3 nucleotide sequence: TGCGCCAGCAGACCCGGGACAGGGGGTATCGTCGAGCAGTACTTC. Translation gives CASRPGTGGIVEQYF.

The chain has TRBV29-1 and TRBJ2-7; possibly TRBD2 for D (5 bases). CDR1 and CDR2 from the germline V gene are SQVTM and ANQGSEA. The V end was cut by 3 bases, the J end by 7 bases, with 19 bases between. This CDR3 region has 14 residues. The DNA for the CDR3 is TGCAGCGTTGATTTCTCAGGAGCGGTGGGGGAGCAGTACTTC. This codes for CSVDFSGAVGEQYF.

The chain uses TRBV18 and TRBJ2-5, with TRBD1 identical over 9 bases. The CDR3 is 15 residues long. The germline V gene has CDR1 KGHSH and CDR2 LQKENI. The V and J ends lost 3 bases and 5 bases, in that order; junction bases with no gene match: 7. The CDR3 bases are TGTGCCAGCTCACCCCGGGACAGGGTTTCTGAGACCCAGTACTTC. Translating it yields CASSPRDRVSETQYF. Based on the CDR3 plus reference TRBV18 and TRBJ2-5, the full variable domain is NAGVMQNPRHLVRRRGQEARLRCSPMKGHSHVYWYRQLPEEGLKFMVYLQKENIIDESGMPKERFSAEFPKEGPSILRIQQVVRGDSAAYFCASSPRDRVSETQYFGPGTRLLVL.

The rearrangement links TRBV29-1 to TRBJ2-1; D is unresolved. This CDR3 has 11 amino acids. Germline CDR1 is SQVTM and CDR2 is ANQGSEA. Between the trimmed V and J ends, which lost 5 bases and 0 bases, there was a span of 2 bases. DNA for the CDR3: TGCAGCGTTAACTCCTACAATGAGCAGTTCTTC. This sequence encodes CSVNSYNEQFF.

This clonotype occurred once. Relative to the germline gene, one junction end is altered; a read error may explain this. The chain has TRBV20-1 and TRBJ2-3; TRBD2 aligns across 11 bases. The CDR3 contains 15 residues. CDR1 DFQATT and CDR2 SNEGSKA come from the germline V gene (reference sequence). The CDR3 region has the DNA TGCTGTGCTAGAGCGGGACTAGCGGACACAGATACGCAGTATTTT. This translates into CCARAGLADTDTQYF.

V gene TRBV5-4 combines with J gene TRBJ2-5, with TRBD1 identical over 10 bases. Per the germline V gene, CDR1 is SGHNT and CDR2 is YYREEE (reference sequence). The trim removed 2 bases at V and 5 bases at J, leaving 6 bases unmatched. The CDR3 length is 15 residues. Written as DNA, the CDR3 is TGTGCCAGCAGCTTTATCGGACAGGGGGTGGAGACCCAGTACTTC. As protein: CASSFIGQGVETQYF.

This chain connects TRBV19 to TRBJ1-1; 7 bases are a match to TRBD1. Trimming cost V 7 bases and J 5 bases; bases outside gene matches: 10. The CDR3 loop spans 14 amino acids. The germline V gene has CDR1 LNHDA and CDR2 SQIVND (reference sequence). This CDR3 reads CASIWTGGKTEAFF. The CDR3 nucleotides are TGTGCCAGTATATGGACAGGAGGGAAGACTGAAGCTTTCTTT.